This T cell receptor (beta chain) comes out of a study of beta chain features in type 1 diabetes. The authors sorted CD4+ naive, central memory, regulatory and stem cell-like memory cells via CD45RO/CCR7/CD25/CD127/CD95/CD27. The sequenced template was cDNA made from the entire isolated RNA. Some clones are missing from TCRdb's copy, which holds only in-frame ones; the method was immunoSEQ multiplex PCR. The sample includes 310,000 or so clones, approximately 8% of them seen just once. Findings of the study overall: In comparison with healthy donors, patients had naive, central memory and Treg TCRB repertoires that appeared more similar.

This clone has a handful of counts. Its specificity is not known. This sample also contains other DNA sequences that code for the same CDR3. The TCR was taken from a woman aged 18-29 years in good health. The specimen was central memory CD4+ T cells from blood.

The CDR3 reads CASSIRGRNTGELFF. As DNA, the CDR3 is TGTGCCAGTAGTATCAGGGGGCGCAACACCGGGGAGCTGTTTTTT. The chain employs TRBV19 and TRBJ2-2, with 8 bases matching TRBD1. CDR3 length: 15 amino acids. Trimming cost V 3 bases and J 2 bases; bases outside gene matches: 2. Germline-derived CDR1 and CDR2 are LNHDA and SQIVND (reference sequence).